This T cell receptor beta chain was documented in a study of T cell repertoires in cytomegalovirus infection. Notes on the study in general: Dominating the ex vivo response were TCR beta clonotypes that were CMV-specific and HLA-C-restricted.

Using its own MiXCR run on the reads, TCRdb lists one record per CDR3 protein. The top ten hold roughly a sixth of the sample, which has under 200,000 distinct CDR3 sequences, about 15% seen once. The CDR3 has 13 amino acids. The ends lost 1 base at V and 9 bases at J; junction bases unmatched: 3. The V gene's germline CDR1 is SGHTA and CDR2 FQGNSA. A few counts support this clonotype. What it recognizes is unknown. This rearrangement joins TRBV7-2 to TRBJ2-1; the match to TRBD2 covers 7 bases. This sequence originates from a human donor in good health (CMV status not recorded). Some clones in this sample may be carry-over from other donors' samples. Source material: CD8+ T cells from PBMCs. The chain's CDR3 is CASSLGGGLEQFF. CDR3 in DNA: TGTGCCAGCAGCTTAGGGGGGGGACTTGAGCAGTTCTTC.